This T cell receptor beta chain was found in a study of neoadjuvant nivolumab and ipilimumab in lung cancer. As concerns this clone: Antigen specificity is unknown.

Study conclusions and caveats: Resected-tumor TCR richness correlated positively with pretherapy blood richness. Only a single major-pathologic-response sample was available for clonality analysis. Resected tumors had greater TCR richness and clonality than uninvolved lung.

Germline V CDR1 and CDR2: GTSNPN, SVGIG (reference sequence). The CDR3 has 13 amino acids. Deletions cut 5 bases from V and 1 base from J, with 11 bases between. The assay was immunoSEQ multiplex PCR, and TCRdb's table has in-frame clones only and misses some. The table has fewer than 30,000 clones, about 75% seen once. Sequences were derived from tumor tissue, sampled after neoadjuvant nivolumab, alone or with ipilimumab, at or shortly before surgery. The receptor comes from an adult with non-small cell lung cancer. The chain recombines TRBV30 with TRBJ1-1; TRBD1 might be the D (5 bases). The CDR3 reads CAWLGQGNTEAFF. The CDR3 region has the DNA TGTGCCTGGCTTGGGCAGGGGAACACTGAAGCTTTCTTT.